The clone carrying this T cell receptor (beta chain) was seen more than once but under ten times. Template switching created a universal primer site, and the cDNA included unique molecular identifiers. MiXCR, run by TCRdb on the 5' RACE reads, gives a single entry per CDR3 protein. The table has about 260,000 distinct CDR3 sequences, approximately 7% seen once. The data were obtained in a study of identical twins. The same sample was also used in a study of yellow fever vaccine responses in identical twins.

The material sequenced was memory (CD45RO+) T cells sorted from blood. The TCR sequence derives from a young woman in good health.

For the CDR3, the DNA is TGTGCCAGCATGGGGGACACTGAAGCTTTCTTT. Its protein product is CASMGDTEAFF. V gene TRBV2 combines with J gene TRBJ1-1; the D gene is possibly TRBD1 (5 bases). CDR3 length equals 11 residues. The V end was cut by 7 bases, the J end by 3 bases, with 6 bases between. Germline V gene lookup returns CDR1 SNHLY and CDR2 FYNNEI. Looking up the rest from reference TRBV2 and TRBJ1-1 gives the full variable domain: EPEVTQTPSHQVTQMGQEVILRCVPISNHLYFYWYRQILGQKVEFLVSFYNNEISEKSEIFDDQFSVERPDGSNFTLKIRSTKLEDSAMYFCASMGDTEAFFGQGTRLTVV.